The 32 T cell receptor beta chains below were found in one sample sequenced in a study of control samples from healthy donors and cancer patients. TCRdb's copy holds only in-frame clones and misses some; the assay was immunoSEQ multiplex PCR. The repertoire holds about 180,000 clones, with around 89% as singletons. The source material was blood. Source of these receptors: a woman aged 45-65 years in good health.

The rearrangement links TRBV20-1 to TRBJ2-3; tentative D call: TRBD2 (5 bases). This CDR3 spans 15 amino acids. The germline V gene has CDR1 DFQATT and CDR2 SNEGSKA (reference sequence). With 3 bases removed from V and 4 bases from J, the gap between germline ends came to 17 bases. The chain's CDR3 is CSASQDFHGADTQYF. The DNA of the CDR3 is TGCAGTGCTAGTCAGGACTTCCACGGGGCAGATACGCAGTATTTT.

The V and J genes are TRBV7-2 and TRBJ1-5; no definite D call. Trimming took off 2 bases at V and 2 bases at J, with 10 bases between the two ends. This CDR3 region has 15 residues. Germline lookup yields CDR1 SGHTA and CDR2 FQGNSA. CDR3 residues: CASSLYFAGNQPQHF. CDR3 in DNA: TGTGCCAGCAGCTTATATTTCGCTGGCAATCAGCCCCAGCATTTT.

The chain carries TRBV7-3 and TRBJ2-3; 12 nucleotides match TRBD2. This CDR3 spans 15 amino acids. The V segment lost 2 bases and the J segment 8 bases; nucleotides outside the gene matches: 5. Germline V CDR1 and CDR2: SGHTA, FQGTGA. The CDR3 DNA follows: TGTGCCAGCAGCTTACTAGCGGGGGGGAGTGGTACGCAGTATTTT. Its translation: CASSLLAGGSGTQYF.

The chain uses TRBV15 and TRBJ2-7; possibly TRBD2 for D (5 bases). Looked up from germline, CDR1 is LNHNV and CDR2 is YYDKDF (reference sequence). CDR3 length: 15 amino acids. Trimming took off 1 base at V and 2 bases at J, with 12 bases between the two ends. The chain's CDR3 is CATSRGKGATYEQYF. The CDR3 bases are TGTGCCACCAGCAGAGGTAAGGGAGCCACCTACGAGCAGTACTTC. Based on the CDR3 plus reference TRBV15 and TRBJ2-7, the full variable domain is DAMVIQNPRYQVTQFGKPVTLSCSQTLNHNVMYWYQQKSSQAPKLLFHYYDKDFNNEADTPDNFQSRRPNTSFCFLDIRSPGLGDTAMYLCATSRGKGATYEQYFGPGTRLTVT.

V gene TRBV5-1 combines with J gene TRBJ1-3, with D hard to call. Germline loops: CDR1 SGHRS, CDR2 YFSETQ. The length of the CDR3 is 16 residues. Trimming left V 4 bases short and J 3 bases short, with 17 bases between. The CDR3 DNA sequence: TGCGCCAGCAGCCACGGGTTGGCGCTGGTTGGAAACACCATATATTTT. Translated, it gives CASSHGLALVGNTIYF.

The CDR3 reads CASSRLTERAEAFF. CDR3 nucleotides: TGTGCCAGTAGTCGACTCACCGAACGCGCTGAAGCTTTCTTT. The chain links TRBV19 to TRBJ1-1; D call uncertain. V lost 5 bases, J lost 6 bases, and 16 bases lay in between. Germline V gene sequence: CDR1 LNHDA, CDR2 SQIVND (reference sequence). This CDR3 has 14 amino acids.

This chain connects TRBV7-6 to TRBJ2-1; TRBD1 matches at 7 bases. The CDR3 loop spans 17 amino acids. J gave up 4 bases and V 5 bases, and 14 bases lay outside the gene matches. Germline V gene lookup returns CDR1 SGHVS and CDR2 FNYEAQ. The CDR3 loop is CASSERSRGLIYNEQFF. CDR3 DNA: TGTGCCAGCAGCGAGCGGTCGAGGGGGCTTATTTACAATGAGCAGTTCTTC. Full variable domain (outside the CDR3, taken from reference TRBV7-6 and TRBJ2-1): GAGVSQSPRYKVTKRGQDVALRCDPISGHVSLYWYRQALGQGPEFLTYFNYEAQQDKSGLPNDRFSAERPEGSISTLTIQRTEQRDSAMYRCASSERSRGLIYNEQFFGPGTRLTVL.

V and J are TRBV7-2 and TRBJ2-5; the match to TRBD1 covers 7 bases. The germline gives CDR1 SGHTA, CDR2 FQGNSA. J was trimmed by 3 bases and V by 5 bases; bases with no gene match: 6. CDR3 length equals 14 residues. CDR3 DNA: TGTGCCAGCAGCATTGGGACAGCAGAAGAGACCCAGTACTTC. Translating it yields CASSIGTAEETQYF.

The chain couples TRBV30 to TRBJ2-1, with D perhaps TRBD2 (5 bases). There are 14 residues in the CDR3. Trimming took 6 bases from V and 3 from J, leaving 15 bases between them. The germline CDR1 and CDR2 sequences are GTSNPN and SVGIG (reference sequence). The CDR3 nucleotides are TGTGCCTGCACAAAGAGGGAGTACTACAATGAGCAGTTCTTC. Its protein is CACTKREYYNEQFF.

The rearrangement links TRBV28 to TRBJ2-1; TRBD2 aligns across 8 bases. CDR1 and CDR2 (germline): MDHEN, SYDVKM. V gave up 7 bases and J gave up 5 bases; unmatched junction bases: 16. CDR3 length: 17 residues. CDR3 sequence: CASTGTISGTLHNEQFF. The CDR3 region has the DNA TGTGCCAGCACCGGGACAATTAGCGGGACTCTCCACAATGAGCAGTTCTTC.

V and J are TRBV24-1 and TRBJ1-1, with 7 bases matching TRBD1. The CDR3 has 13 amino acids. After removal of 8 bases from V and 3 bases from J, the junction contained 5 bases not matched to a gene. The germline gives CDR1 KGHDR, CDR2 SFDVKD. CDR3 DNA: TGTGCCACCACCGACAGGGCTCACACTGAAGCTTTCTTT. It translates to CATTDRAHTEAFF.

V is TRBV15 and J is TRBJ1-2; TRBD1 is a possible D gene (6 bases). Trimming shortened V by 2 bases and J by 1 base, and 11 bases separated the two germline ends. CDR3 length: 15 amino acids. Per germline, CDR1 LNHNV and CDR2 YYDKDF (reference sequence). CDR3 sequence (DNA): TGTGCCACCAGCAGAACAGGGAAGGGTAACTATGGCTACACCTTC. The encoded protein is CATSRTGKGNYGYTF.

The J gene is TRBJ2-1, the V gene TRBV5-1; 7 bases are shared with TRBD1. V gave up 0 bases and J gave up 8 bases; unmatched junction bases: 2. The V gene's germline CDR1 is SGHRS and CDR2 YFSETQ. The CDR3 runs to 13 residues. The chain's CDR3 is CASSLEDRYEQFF. In DNA, the CDR3 is TGCGCCAGCAGCTTGGAGGACAGGTATGAGCAGTTCTTC.

In DNA form, the CDR3 reads TGTGCCAGCAGTACGACACCGGGACAGGCGAGCTATGGCTACACCTTC. Amino acids: CASSTTPGQASYGYTF. The V and J genes are TRBV6-2 or TRBV6-3 and TRBJ1-2; TRBD1 aligns across 8 bases. Germline lookup yields CDR1 MNHEY and CDR2 SVGEGT. The CDR3 is made up of 16 amino acids. V dropped 5 bases and J dropped 4; count of bases not matched to a gene: 12.

The chain has TRBV6-6 and TRBJ1-1; D gene uncertain. The CDR3 spans 13 residues. Between the trimmed V and J ends, which lost 5 bases and 4 bases, there was a span of 11 bases. CDR1 is MNHNY and CDR2 is SVGAGI in the germline V gene (reference sequence). The CDR3 DNA sequence: TGTGCCAGCAGTCACGAGACGGCCACTGAAGCTTTCTTT. Translating gives CASSHETATEAFF.

The chain joins TRBV7-3 to TRBJ2-7; D is possibly TRBD1 or TRBD2 (6 bases each). This CDR3 is built from 14 residues. Looked up from germline, CDR1 is SGHTA and CDR2 is FQGTGA. V was shortened by 1 base and J by 7 bases, with 14 bases between the two germline ends. CDR3 DNA: TGTGCCAGCAGCTTAAACGGATTAGGGGGGGAGCAGTACTTC. Protein: CASSLNGLGGEQYF.

The CDR3 nucleotides are TGTGCCAGCAGCTTAAGGGGAGGGCCCGGGCGATACAATGAGCAGTTCTTC. This codes for CASSLRGGPGRYNEQFF. J is TRBJ2-1 and V is TRBV11-3; 7 nucleotides agree with TRBD2. CDR1 and CDR2 from the germline V gene are SGHNT and YENEEA. This CDR3 comprises 17 residues. Unmatched junction bases numbered 11, after V lost 2 bases and J lost 4 bases.

The rearrangement links TRBV29-1 to TRBJ2-6, with D possibly called TRBD1 or TRBD2 (5 bases each). This CDR3 has 15 amino acids. In germline, CDR1 is SQVTM, CDR2 ANQGSEA. With 4 bases removed from V and 4 bases from J, the gap between germline ends came to 14 bases. CDR3 sequence reads: CSVGGGGAGANVLTF. The CDR3, as DNA: TGCAGCGTTGGGGGTGGGGGAGCAGGGGCCAACGTCCTGACTTTC.

V is TRBV5-1 and J is TRBJ2-1; D not resolved. Germline loops: CDR1 SGHRS, CDR2 YFSETQ. The V end was cut by 0 bases, the J end by 1 base, with 11 bases between. The CDR3 is made up of 16 amino acids. CDR3 residues: CASSLGPSYSYNEQFF. The DNA of the CDR3 is TGCGCCAGCAGCTTGGGCCCCAGCTATTCCTACAATGAGCAGTTCTTC. The entire variable domain, with the rest obtained from reference TRBV5-1 and TRBJ2-1, is as follows: KAGVTQTPRYLIKTRGQQVTLSCSPISGHRSVSWYQQTPGQGLQFLFEYFSETQRNKGNFPGRFSGRQFSNSRSEMNVSTLELGDSALYLCASSLGPSYSYNEQFFGPGTRLTVL.

This chain connects TRBV7-3 to TRBJ2-7; 7 nucleotides agree with TRBD2. Germline loops: CDR1 SGHTA, CDR2 FQGTGA. The V gene end was trimmed by 3 bases and the J gene end by 2 bases; junction bases not matched to a gene: 4. The CDR3 covers 14 residues. CDR3 DNA sequence: TGTGCCAGCAGCTTGGGCGGGGGACCCTACGAGCAGTACTTC. Encoded protein: CASSLGGGPYEQYF.

The V and J genes are TRBV3-1 (or the pseudogene TRBV3-2) and TRBJ1-5, with TRBD1 identical over 7 bases. The V gene's germline CDR1 is LGHDT and CDR2 YNNKEL (reference sequence). The trim removed 1 base at V and 5 bases at J, leaving 5 bases unmatched. The CDR3 has 15 residues. The CDR3 DNA follows: TGTGCCAGCAGCCAAGGACAGGGCGGGTATCAGCCCCAGCATTTT. This encodes CASSQGQGGYQPQHF.

J is TRBJ2-3 and V is TRBV28; weak D call: TRBD1 (5 bases). The germline CDR1 and CDR2 sequences are MDHEN and SYDVKM. V lost 1 base, J lost 2 bases, and 10 bases lay in between. CDR3 length: 15 residues. The CDR3 DNA is TGTGCCAGCAGTTTATTTCGACAGATCACAGATACGCAGTATTTT. Translating it yields CASSLFRQITDTQYF.

The chain joins TRBV11-3 to TRBJ1-2; the D is unclear. The CDR3 length is 17 residues. The germline V and J ends were trimmed by 1 base and 4 bases, with 19 bases remaining between them. Germline CDR1 and CDR2: SGHNT and YENEEA. CDR3 region: CASSLGQPLDRFYGYTF. CDR3 DNA: TGTGCCAGCAGCTTAGGCCAACCTTTAGACCGTTTCTATGGCTACACCTTC.

The chain carries TRBV5-1 and TRBJ2-7; D remains ambiguous. CDR3 length: 14 amino acids. V shed 2 bases and J shed 1 base, with 10 bases lying between them. The V gene's germline CDR1 is SGHRS and CDR2 YFSETQ. The CDR3 region has the DNA TGCGCCAGCAGCTTCCAGCTTAAATCCTACGAGCAGTACTTC. Translating gives CASSFQLKSYEQYF.

The chain combines TRBV7-9 with TRBJ2-2, with D possibly TRBD2 on 5 matching bases. The CDR3 is made up of 15 amino acids. Germline V gene lookup returns CDR1 SEHNR and CDR2 FQNEAQ (reference sequence). Trimming left V 3 bases short and J 2 bases short, with 10 bases between. The CDR3 loop is CASSLRRVNTGELFF. In DNA form, the CDR3 reads TGTGCCAGCAGCTTGCGGCGGGTTAACACCGGGGAGCTGTTTTTT.

The CDR3 sequence is CASSLAQETQYF. The CDR3 DNA sequence: TGTGCCAGCAGCTTGGCCCAAGAGACCCAGTACTTC. The gene calls are TRBV11-1 and TRBJ2-5; D remains ambiguous. Germline V gene sequence: CDR1 SGHAT, CDR2 FQDESV (reference sequence). This CDR3 has 12 residues. V was pared by 3 bases and J by 1 base, with 3 bases between.

Concerning this clone itself: The same CDR3 can be traced to other DNA sequences in this sample. The chain combines TRBV9 with TRBJ1-6; TRBD1 might be the D (5 bases). This CDR3 comprises 13 residues. CDR1 SGDLS and CDR2 YYNGEE come from the germline V gene. V lost 6 bases and J 7 bases, leaving 11 bases between the germline ends. The CDR3 is CASTFGGNSPLHF. The CDR3 DNA is TGTGCCAGCACCTTTGGGGGAAATTCACCCCTCCACTTT. Full variable domain (outside the CDR3, taken from reference TRBV9 and TRBJ1-6): DSGVTQTPKHLITATGQRVTLRCSPRSGDLSVYWYQQSLDQGLQFLIQYYNGEERAKGNILERFSAQQFPDLHSELNLSSLELGDSALYFCASTFGGNSPLHFGNGTRLTVT.

V and J are TRBV6-5 and TRBJ2-3; TRBD2 agrees at 7 bases. CDR3 length: 14 amino acids. Germline lookup yields CDR1 MNHEY and CDR2 SVGAGI. The junction had 8 bases not matched to a gene; V was cut back by 8 bases and J by 3 bases. In nucleotides, the CDR3 is TGTGCCAGCCTTCGACTAGCTTTAACAGATACGCAGTATTTT. Translated: CASLRLALTDTQYF.

The chain couples TRBV28 to TRBJ2-7, with 8 bases identical to TRBD2. This CDR3 has 16 amino acids. CDR1 is MDHEN and CDR2 is SYDVKM in the germline V gene. The V gene end was trimmed by 5 bases and the J gene end by 4 bases; junction bases not matched to a gene: 13. The DNA of the CDR3 is TGTGCCAGCAGTCTCGTCGTCAGCGGGGGAAGTTACGAGCAGTACTTC. This translates into CASSLVVSGGSYEQYF.

The rearrangement links TRBV7-3 to TRBJ2-3, with D perhaps matching TRBD2 (5 bases). Trimming took off 4 bases at V and 2 bases at J, with 13 bases between the two ends. From germline, CDR1 is SGHTA and CDR2 FQGTGA. This CDR3 spans 15 amino acids. The CDR3 DNA sequence: TGTGCCAGCAGCTCAGGACTGGGAGACACAGATACGCAGTATTTT. Its protein product is CASSSGLGDTDTQYF.

This chain joins TRBV5-1 and TRBJ2-7, with D tentatively TRBD1 (5 bases). The CDR3 sequence is 15 residues long. The germline V and J ends were trimmed by 0 bases and 5 bases, with 15 bases remaining between them. CDR1 and CDR2 from the germline V gene are SGHRS and YFSETQ. The CDR3 sequence: CASSLGQGFRNEQYF. DNA for the CDR3: TGCGCCAGCAGCTTGGGGCAGGGTTTCCGCAACGAGCAGTACTTC.

The chain has TRBV30 and TRBJ2-2, with D unresolved. CDR3 length: 13 residues. Trimming shortened V by 2 bases and J by 7 bases, and 11 bases separated the two germline ends. Per the germline V gene, CDR1 is GTSNPN and CDR2 is SVGIG (reference sequence). The CDR3 DNA sequence: TGTGCCTGGAGTTTCTTCATTCTCGGGGAGCTGTTTTTT. Amino acids: CAWSFFILGELFF.